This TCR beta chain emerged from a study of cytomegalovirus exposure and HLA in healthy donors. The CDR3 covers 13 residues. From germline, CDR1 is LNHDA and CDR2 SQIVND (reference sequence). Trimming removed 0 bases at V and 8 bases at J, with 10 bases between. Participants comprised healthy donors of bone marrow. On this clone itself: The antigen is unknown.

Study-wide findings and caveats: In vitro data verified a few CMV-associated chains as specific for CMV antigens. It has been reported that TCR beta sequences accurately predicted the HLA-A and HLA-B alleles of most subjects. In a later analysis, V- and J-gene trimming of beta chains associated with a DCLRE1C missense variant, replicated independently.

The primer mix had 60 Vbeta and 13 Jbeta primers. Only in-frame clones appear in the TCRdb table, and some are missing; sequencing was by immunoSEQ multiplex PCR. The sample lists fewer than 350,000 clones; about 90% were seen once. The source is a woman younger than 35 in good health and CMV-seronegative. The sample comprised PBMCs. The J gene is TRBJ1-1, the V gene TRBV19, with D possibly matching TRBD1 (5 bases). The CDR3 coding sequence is TGTGCCAGTAGTATAGAGTGGGGCTCGGAAGCTTTCTTT. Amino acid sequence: CASSIEWGSEAFF.